The rows below give T cell receptor beta chains drawn from one sample of a study of blood T cell repertoires in COVID-19. Assay used: immunoSEQ multiplex PCR; TCRdb lists only in-frame clones, some missing. The data contain about 130,000 clones, over 60% of them singletons. The sample consisted of peripheral blood. These receptors were taken from a man aged 35 to 55 with active or convalescent COVID-19. CDR3s include the opening cysteine and the closing phenylalanine or tryptophan. The order of the fields is CDR3 length, J gene, clone size, D gene, V gene, CDR3 protein, CDR3 DNA. A D gene is named only where the DNA matches it firmly. Some rows have no size entry. The others give once, few or many, or a class for an expanded clone.

cdr3_length: 15
j_call: TRBJ2-6
clone_size: -
d_call: -
v_call: TRBV7-6
cdr3_aa: CASSLEGAGANVLTF
cdr3_nt: TGTGCCAGCAGCTTAGAAGGGGCTGGGGCCAACGTCCTGACTTTC

cdr3_length: 15
j_call: TRBJ1-3
clone_size: few
d_call: TRBD1
v_call: TRBV5-1
cdr3_aa: CASSLDRSAGNTIYF
cdr3_nt: TGCGCCAGCAGCCTGGACAGGTCGGCTGGAAACACCATATATTTT

cdr3_length: 14
j_call: TRBJ1-2
clone_size: -
d_call: -
v_call: TRBV19
cdr3_aa: CASTSRGGSYGYTF
cdr3_nt: TGTGCCAGTACCTCCCGGGGGGGTAGCTATGGCTACACCTTC

cdr3_length: 14
j_call: TRBJ2-7
clone_size: few
d_call: -
v_call: TRBV7-9
cdr3_aa: CASSLRDKPFEQYF
cdr3_nt: TGTGCCAGCAGCTTAAGGGACAAACCTTTCGAGCAGTACTTC

cdr3_length: 17
j_call: TRBJ1-2
clone_size: -
d_call: TRBD1
v_call: TRBV27
cdr3_aa: CASSLAGQGTINYGYTF
cdr3_nt: TGTGCCAGCAGTTTAGCGGGACAGGGGACCATTAACTATGGCTACACCTTC

cdr3_length: 16
j_call: TRBJ1-2
clone_size: few
d_call: -
v_call: TRBV28
cdr3_aa: CASSRVGGAHDYGYTF
cdr3_nt: TGTGCCAGCAGTCGCGTCGGGGGGGCGCACGACTATGGCTACACCTTC

cdr3_length: 15
j_call: TRBJ2-7
clone_size: -
d_call: TRBD2
v_call: TRBV28
cdr3_aa: CASSLLAGGLYEQYF
cdr3_nt: TGTGCCAGCAGTCTACTAGCGGGGGGTCTCTACGAGCAGTACTTC

cdr3_length: 13
j_call: TRBJ2-5
clone_size: -
d_call: TRBD2
v_call: TRBV12-3/TRBV12-4
cdr3_aa: CASSNERDETQYF
cdr3_nt: TGTGCCAGCAGTAATGAGCGGGACGAGACCCAGTACTTC

cdr3_length: 16
j_call: TRBJ1-1
clone_size: -
d_call: -
v_call: TRBV6-5
cdr3_aa: CASSYSTGRMNTEAFF
cdr3_nt: TGTGCCAGCAGTTACTCGACAGGCCGCATGAACACTGAAGCTTTCTTT

cdr3_length: 13
j_call: TRBJ1-2
clone_size: -
d_call: -
v_call: TRBV11-2
cdr3_aa: CASSRGNLYGYTF
cdr3_nt: TGTGCCAGCAGTCGCGGAAACCTCTATGGCTACACCTTC

cdr3_length: 15
j_call: TRBJ2-7
clone_size: -
d_call: -
v_call: TRBV29-1
cdr3_aa: CSVMPRDIPSYEQYF
cdr3_nt: TGCAGCGTGATGCCCCGGGACATACCTTCCTACGAGCAGTACTTC